Following are 22 T cell receptor beta chains from one sample sequenced in a study of CD8+CD57+ T cells in acquired aplastic anemia. Only patients with CD8+CD57+ cell expansion on flow cytometry were chosen for sequencing. The antigens for these receptors are not known. Using genomic DNA as the template, TCR beta VDJ and CDR3 profiling was carried out. TCRdb passed the reads through MiXCR, listing each CDR3 protein once. Here the sample spans roughly 20,000 distinct CDR3 sequences, approximately 37% being singletons. Findings and caveats of the study: Patient CD8+CD57+ cells had less diversity than total CD4+ and CD8+ pools.

The specimen sequenced was CD8+CD57+ T cells sorted from PBMCs. Subset in this sample: bead-enriched CD8+CD57+ effector memory T cells from SAA patients. These receptors were taken from a human donor with aplastic anemia.

This rearrangement joins TRBV4-2 to TRBJ2-7; TRBD1 agrees at 11 bases. Germline V gene data show CDR1 as LGHNA and CDR2 as YNFKEQ. With V trimmed by 4 bases and J by 5 bases, 13 bases remained unmatched. CDR3 length equals 17 residues. The CDR3 spells CASSLPPTGQGGDEQYF. DNA of the CDR3: TGTGCCAGCAGCCTACCCCCAACGGGACAGGGGGGAGACGAGCAGTACTTC.

The V call is TRBV19, the J call TRBJ1-1; D uncertain. The CDR3 runs to 16 residues. Trimming took 9 bases from V and 4 from J, leaving 24 bases between them. The V gene's germline CDR1 is LNHDA and CDR2 SQIVND (reference sequence). In DNA, the CDR3 is TGTGCCAGCAGCTTTTGGACTGCATCCCTTCCCACTGAAGCTTTCTTT. As protein: CASSFWTASLPTEAFF.

Turning to this clonotype: This may be a read error, as it is one base from a much larger clone. The chain employs TRBV20-1 and TRBJ2-7, with a weak D call TRBD1 (7 bases). The CDR3 is 13 amino acids. Germline V lookup: CDR1 DFQATT, CDR2 SNEGSKA (reference sequence). The V end was cut by 4 bases, the J end by 4 bases, with 14 bases between. Here the CDR3 reads CSATGGGGYEQYF. In DNA form, the CDR3 reads TGCAGTGCTACCGGAGGGGGCGGGTACGAGCAGTACTTC.

Judged by abundance, this clonotype is medium-sized (0.01 to 0.1%). The chain joins TRBV29-1 to TRBJ2-5, with 7 bases identical to TRBD2. The CDR3 covers 12 residues. Germline V lookup: CDR1 SQVTM, CDR2 ANQGSEA. The V segment lost 6 bases and the J segment 2 bases; nucleotides outside the gene matches: 3. The CDR3 nucleotides are TGCAGCGTGCTGCGGGGGCAAGAGACCCAGTACTTC. This translates into CSVLRGQETQYF.

This chain joins TRBV5-4 and TRBJ2-1; 7 bases map to TRBD1. The CDR3 is made up of 14 amino acids. V lost 4 bases to trimming and J lost 8 bases; unmatched junction nucleotides: 9. Germline V gives CDR1 SGHNT, CDR2 YYREEE (reference sequence). Written as DNA, the CDR3 is TGTGCCAGCAGCCGAGGCAACAGGGGCTATGAGCAGTTCTTC. The encoded protein is CASSRGNRGYEQFF. The whole variable domain, filled in from reference TRBV5-4 and TRBJ2-1, reads ETGVTQSPTHLIKTRGQQVTLRCSSQSGHNTVSWYQQALGQGPQFIFQYYREEENGRGNFPPRFSGLQFPNYSSELNVNALELDDSALYLCASSRGNRGYEQFFGPGTRLTVL.

This chain joins TRBV20-1 and TRBJ2-5; weak D call: TRBD1 (5 bases). The CDR3 is made up of 17 amino acids. Germline V CDR1 and CDR2: DFQATT, SNEGSKA (reference sequence). Trimming removed 2 bases from V and 1 base from J, with 20 bases in between. The CDR3 DNA sequence: TGCAGTGCTAGAAAACTGCAGGGAAATCGGCGCCAAGAGACCCAGTACTTC. The encoded protein is CSARKLQGNRRQETQYF.

The V gene is TRBV20-1, the J gene TRBJ1-1; D is unclear. Germline assignment: CDR1 DFQATT and CDR2 SNEGSKA (reference sequence). V was clipped by 3 bases and J by 1 base, with 9 bases between them. This CDR3 is built from 13 residues. The DNA of the CDR3 is TGCAGTGCTAGGTACACGCCGAACACTGAAGCTTTCTTT. This sequence encodes CSARYTPNTEAFF.

V is TRBV6-1 and J is TRBJ2-3; D remains ambiguous. V was trimmed by 8 bases and J by 2 bases, leaving 11 bases between them. This CDR3 region has 13 residues. From germline, CDR1 is MNHNS and CDR2 SASEGT. CDR3 nucleotide sequence: TGTGCCAGCCTCCCAGCCCACACAGATACGCAGTATTTT. It specifies CASLPAHTDTQYF.

This clonotype was observed a single time. The chain couples TRBV5-1 to TRBJ1-5, with a possible D match to TRBD1 (5 bases). In germline, CDR1 is SGHRS, CDR2 YFSETQ. V gave up 0 bases and J gave up 7 bases, with 14 bases separating them. CDR3 length: 15 residues. The CDR3 protein is CASSLDGGVGQPQHF. The CDR3 DNA follows: TGCGCCAGCAGCTTGGATGGGGGGGTGGGGCAGCCCCAGCATTTT.

This clonotype occurred many times. The rearrangement links TRBV13 to TRBJ1-3; D perhaps matches TRBD1 (5 bases). Trimming removed 4 bases at V and 0 bases at J, with 10 bases between. This CDR3 has 15 residues. Per germline, CDR1 PRHDT and CDR2 FYEKMQ (reference sequence). CDR3 region: CASSSGTYSGNTIYF. CDR3 DNA: TGTGCCAGCAGCTCCGGGACCTACTCTGGAAACACCATATATTTT.

The V call is TRBV10-3, the J call TRBJ2-7; TRBD2 matches 9 bases. V was clipped by 10 bases and J by 6 bases; unmatched bases: 7. CDR1 is ENHRY and CDR2 is SYGVKD in the germline V gene. This CDR3 is 12 amino acids long. The CDR3 spells CANKAGGGEQYF. CDR3 DNA: TGTGCCAACAAAGCGGGAGGTGGCGAGCAGTACTTC.

V is TRBV7-9 and J is TRBJ2-7, with D possibly matching TRBD2 (5 bases). Germline CDR1 SEHNR, CDR2 FQNEAQ (reference sequence). With 1 base removed from V and 5 bases from J, the gap between germline ends came to 9 bases. CDR3 length: 13 residues. CDR3 sequence reads: CASSLVEADEQYF. CDR3 nucleotide sequence: TGTGCCAGCAGCTTAGTGGAGGCGGACGAGCAGTACTTC.

The gene calls are TRBV20-1 and TRBJ2-1; the match to TRBD2 covers 7 bases. This CDR3 contains 14 residues. Trimming at V came to 5 bases and at J to 8 bases, leaving 12 bases not matched to a gene. CDR1 is DFQATT, CDR2 SNEGSKA, per germline (reference sequence). CDR3 nucleotide sequence: TGCAGTGCTTCCCGCGGGCGGGGGTTGGATGAGCAGTTCTTC. Its protein product is CSASRGRGLDEQFF.

This chain links TRBV7-9 with TRBJ1-2, with D hard to call. This CDR3 has 13 residues. V was cut by 3 bases and J by 7 bases, with 12 bases left in between. Germline CDR1 and CDR2: SEHNR and FQNEAQ (reference sequence). Here the CDR3 DNA reads TGTGCCAGCAGCTTTGGGAGTAAAGGTGGCTACACCTTC. As protein: CASSFGSKGGYTF.

CDR3 region: CATTGGDTGELFF. For the CDR3, the DNA is TGTGCCACTACGGGTGGGGATACCGGGGAGCTGTTTTTT. The rearrangement links TRBV15 to TRBJ2-2; D is undetermined. Germline V gives CDR1 LNHNV, CDR2 YYDKDF (reference sequence). This CDR3 is built from 13 residues. Trimming cost V 9 bases and J 5 bases, with 13 bases left between them.

In nucleotides, the CDR3 is TGTGCCAGCAGTTTTCTATTTGGTTCGGGCCCAGGAGATAACTATGAGCAGTTCTTC. Amino acids: CASSFLFGSGPGDNYEQFF. The chain joins TRBV27 to TRBJ2-1; D is unclear. Trimming removed 3 bases from V and 8 bases from J, with 29 bases in between. There are 19 residues in the CDR3. Germline V gene lookup returns CDR1 MNHEY and CDR2 SMNVEV (reference sequence).

The V and J genes are TRBV6-1 and TRBJ2-2; possibly TRBD2 for D (6 bases). CDR1 and CDR2 (germline): MNHNS, SASEGT. The CDR3 covers 17 residues. The germline V and J ends were trimmed by 3 bases and 6 bases, with 20 bases remaining between them. CDR3 amino acids: CASSDSLRRGGAGELFF. In nucleotides, the CDR3 is TGTGCCAGCAGTGACAGCCTAAGAAGGGGAGGAGCCGGGGAGCTGTTTTTT.

As to this clonotype: One end of the junction fails to match germline, which may point to a read error. V gene TRBV10-1 combines with J gene TRBJ2-4; tentative D call: TRBD1 (5 bases). The CDR3 sequence is 11 residues long. Germline CDR1 and CDR2: WNHNN and SYGVQD (reference sequence). The CDR3: CASRMTDTQYF. The CDR3 bases are TGTGCCAGCAGGATGACAGATACGCAGTACTTC.

There are a few counts of this clonotype. The CDR3 DNA reads as TGTGCCAGCAGTGAATTAGGGAACCCTGGGGCCAACGTCCTGACTTTC. It yields the protein CASSELGNPGANVLTF. The chain has TRBV25-1 and TRBJ2-6; unclear D gene. Trimming took off 1 base at V and 2 bases at J, with 9 bases between the two ends. This CDR3 is 16 amino acids long. Germline V CDR1 and CDR2: MGHDK, SYGVNS.

There are a few counts of this clonotype. The chain links TRBV6-1 to TRBJ2-7, with D uncertain. This CDR3 region has 13 residues. Germline V gives CDR1 MNHNS, CDR2 SASEGT. Trimming took off 6 bases at V and 0 bases at J, with 9 bases between the two ends. CDR3 nucleotides: TGTGCCAGCAGGATACCTGACTCCTACGAGCAGTACGTC. Translating it yields CASRIPDSYEQYV.

This clonotype appeared once. A junction end diverges from the germline sequence, so it may reflect a read error. V and J are TRBV20-1 and TRBJ2-1; D tentatively reads TRBD1 or TRBD2 (5 bases each). Germline values: CDR1 DFQATT, CDR2 SNEGSKA (reference sequence). The CDR3 contains 15 residues. The CDR3 nucleotides are TGCGGTGCTGGAAGTAGGGAGACAGACTTCAATGAGCAGTTCTTC. Amino acid sequence: CGAGSRETDFNEQFF.

There are a few counts of this clonotype. The V and J genes are TRBV2 and TRBJ1-5; D is ambiguous. V gave up 1 base and J gave up 0 bases, with 4 bases separating them. The CDR3 totals 14 residues. Germline V gene data show CDR1 as SNHLY and CDR2 as FYNNEI. CDR3 sequence reads: CASSEGDSNQPQHF. In nucleotides, the CDR3 is TGTGCCAGCAGTGAAGGGGATAGCAATCAGCCCCAGCATTTT.